This TCR beta chain was documented in a study of graft-versus-host responses after intestinal transplantation. Across the whole study: Anti-thymocyte globulin served as induction for all recipients, who then took tacrolimus and steroids for about 3 years. Study-level findings and limits: Analysis identified GvH clones in recipient marrow, with some appearing first in ileum or blood. The presence of high graft-versus-host to host-versus-graft clonal ratios in allografts characterized patients with graft-donor T cell macrochimerism.

Details on this clone: What it binds is not known.

In germline, CDR1 is LNHDA, CDR2 SQIVND (reference sequence). There are 13 residues in the CDR3. The V gene end was trimmed by 8 bases and the J gene end by 8 bases; junction bases not matched to a gene: 8. The table came from immunoSEQ multiplex PCR; TCRdb's copy has only in-frame clones and leaves some out. The sample yields around 100,000 clones, 90% to 95% seen once. The chain carries TRBV19 and TRBJ1-4, with TRBD1 matching 7 bases. Source: unstimulated CD4+ T cells sorted from spleen or lymph node cells, taken before transplant. The TCR was taken from a human donor who was the organ donor for an intestinal transplant. For the CDR3, the DNA is TGTGCCAGTTCCAGAGGGGGCGGAGAAAAACTGTTTTTT. Translation: CASSRGGGEKLFF.